Detailed here is one TCR beta chain. As yet, its antigen is unknown. This sample is part of a study of graft-versus-host responses after intestinal transplantation. V was shortened by 2 bases and J by 6 bases, with 18 bases between the two germline ends. CDR1 and CDR2 from the germline V gene are SGHDT and YYEEEE. This CDR3 is built from 15 residues. Method: immunoSEQ multiplex PCR; TCRdb's copy keeps in-frame clones and lacks some. Among 140,000 or so clones listed, 92% were seen once. This sequence joins TRBV5-6 and TRBJ2-7; the D gene is possibly TRBD1 (6 bases). The clonotype was recovered from a human donor who received an intestinal transplant. The sample consisted of unstimulated CD4+ T cells sorted from spleen or lymph node cells, taken before intestinal transplant. The CDR3 protein is CASSLSGQRSREQYF. The CDR3 DNA reads TGTGCCAGCAGCTTATCTGGACAGAGGTCTCGCGAGCAGTACTTC.